Sequencing of this T cell receptor beta chain was carried out in a study of identical twins. Unique molecular identifiers were present on the cDNA, and a universal primer site came from template switching. Each CDR3 protein gets one entry after TCRdb re-called the 5' RACE reads with MiXCR. Among some 1,700,000 distinct CDR3 sequences, about 31% were seen once, and the ten largest hold 0.25% to 0.3%. This clonotype showed up just a few times. The antigen is undetermined. Broader study findings: Insertions were reduced in abundant cord blood beta clonotypes but not in memory repertoires. Not following the same donors, the study drew its conclusions from cross-sectional statistical analysis. Excess sharing by twins proved weaker in beta out-of-frame sequences.

The sequencing input was cord blood. This clonotype was obtained from a newborn girl in good health.

The CDR3 is CATRQGPYEQYF. In DNA, the CDR3 is TGTGCCACCCGACAGGGTCCGTACGAGCAGTACTTC. V usage is TRBV13 and J usage is TRBJ2-7; 7 nucleotides agree with TRBD1. Germline CDR1 reads PRHDT; CDR2 reads FYEKMQ (reference sequence). The CDR3 covers 12 residues. V lost 10 bases and J lost 4; bases outside the gene matches: 7.